This TCR beta chain is from a study of T cell responses to AZD1222 COVID-19 vaccine. On this clone: Antigen specificity is unknown.

Study-wide findings and caveats: At 160-218 and 743-854, vaccine-associated CD4 TCRs were dominant, and they spanned spike.

The assay was immunoSEQ multiplex PCR, and TCRdb's table has in-frame clones only and misses some. This table has roughly 120,000 clones, approximately 93% appearing once. This material consisted of peripheral blood, taken on day 0 of AZD1222 vaccination. The source of this sequence is an adult in good health.

This CDR3 reads CASSIGGAANSPLHF. CDR3 nucleotide sequence: TGTGCCAGTAGTATCGGCGGAGCAGCTAATTCACCCCTCCACTTT. This chain uses TRBV19 with TRBJ1-6; no firm D call. Germline V gene data show CDR1 as LNHDA and CDR2 as SQIVND (reference sequence). Trimming stripped 3 bases from V and 6 bases from J, with 12 bases between. The CDR3 loop spans 15 amino acids.